This TCR beta chain was captured by sequencing in a study of T cell responses to AZD1222 COVID-19 vaccine. Study-level findings and limits: Only a handful of AZD1222 recipients tested seropositive at baseline. Most donors were white British and more were female, and clonal diversity was possibly underestimated.

A word on this clone: The target antigen is unknown.

The V and J ends lost 2 bases and 0 bases respectively, with 21 bases between them. The length of the CDR3 is 19 residues. Germline V gene sequence: CDR1 SGHTS, CDR2 YDEGEE. Clones were read by immunoSEQ multiplex PCR, and TCRdb kept only the in-frame ones, dropping some. The data show 150,000 to 200,000 clones, 90% to 95% seen once. The origin of this receptor is an adult in good health. Sample: peripheral blood, taken on day 0 of AZD1222 vaccination. The chain uses TRBV5-8 and TRBJ1-3; TRBD1 might be the D (5 bases). CDR3 sequence reads: CASSFHAGRIPNSGNTIYF. In DNA form, the CDR3 reads TGTGCCAGCAGCTTTCATGCAGGGCGAATTCCTAACTCTGGAAACACCATATATTTT.